The 22 T cell receptor beta chains below come from one sample, sequenced in a study of Graves' ophthalmopathy and Graves' hyperthyroidism. Beta-chain TCR CDR3 regions were amplified from RNA transcripts. The first-round RT-PCR employed HTBI primers together with the Qiagen OneStep RT-PCR kit. A multiplex PCR was then performed as the second round. TCRdb itself ran the multiplex PCR reads through MiXCR, one entry per CDR3 protein. The sample lists a few hundred thousand distinct CDR3 sequences, 35% to 40% occurring once. The sequenced material came from peripheral blood or thyroid tissue (not recorded which). The receptor source for this set is an adult man with Graves' hyperthyroidism.

Written as DNA, the CDR3 is TGTGCCTGGAGTGGGGGGACAGGCAATGGCTACACCTTC. It translates to CAWSGGTGNGYTF. The chain joins TRBV30 to TRBJ1-2; 8 nucleotides align to TRBD1. CDR1 is GTSNPN and CDR2 is SVGIG in the germline V gene (reference sequence). CDR3 length: 13 amino acids. The J segment lost 6 bases and the V segment lost 1 base, leaving 4 bases of the junction unmatched.

V and J are TRBV30 and TRBJ1-6, with 9 bases identical to TRBD1. Unmatched junction bases numbered 11, after V lost 4 bases and J lost 7 bases. This CDR3 comprises 16 residues. Germline lookup yields CDR1 GTSNPN and CDR2 SVGIG (reference sequence). The CDR3 reads CAWTIQGARWNSPLHF. Written as DNA, the CDR3 is TGTGCCTGGACCATACAGGGGGCGCGTTGGAATTCACCCCTCCACTTT. The variable domain in full, with the rest retrieved from reference TRBV30 and TRBJ1-6, is SQTIHQWPATLVQPVGSPLSLECTVEGTSNPNLYWYRQAAGRGLQLLFYSVGIGQISSEVPQNLSASRPQDRQFILSSKKLLLSDSGFYLCAWTIQGARWNSPLHFGNGTRLTVT.

This clonotype came up many times. The rearrangement links TRBV15 to TRBJ1-2; D is undetermined. Trimming cost V 0 bases and J 0 bases, with 14 bases left between them. There are 17 residues in the CDR3. CDR1 is LNHNV, CDR2 YYDKDF, per germline (reference sequence). CDR3: CATSRDWAYRANYGYTF. CDR3 in DNA: TGTGCCACCAGCAGAGATTGGGCGTACAGAGCTAACTATGGCTACACCTTC.

This clonotype was recorded at least ten times. V gene TRBV6-5 combines with J gene TRBJ2-7; 8 nucleotides agree with TRBD2. CDR1 is MNHEY, CDR2 SVGAGI, per germline. Trimming at V came to 4 bases and at J to 6 bases, leaving 11 bases not matched to a gene. The CDR3 extends over 15 amino acids. The CDR3 spells CASSSGSGGAGEQYF. The CDR3 coding sequence is TGTGCCAGCAGTTCTGGTTCGGGGGGGGCTGGCGAGCAGTACTTC.

As to this clonotype: At one end the junction does not follow the germline gene, possibly because of a read error. The chain links TRBV9 to TRBJ1-3, with unresolved D. The V gene's germline CDR1 is SGDLS and CDR2 YYNGEE. This CDR3 comprises 16 residues. As DNA, the CDR3 is TGTGCCAGCAGCGTAGACAGTACGAGCTCTGGAAACACCGTATATTTT. Translating gives CASSVDSTSSGNTVYF.

The rearrangement links TRBV2 to TRBJ1-5, with D possibly being TRBD1 (6 bases). V gave up 7 bases and J gave up 3 bases, with 10 bases separating them. Germline CDR1 and CDR2: SNHLY and FYNNEI. The CDR3 is 13 amino acids. The CDR3 loop reads CASNGQNNQPQHF. The CDR3 DNA reads as TGTGCCAGCAACGGACAGAACAATCAGCCCCAGCATTTT.

This clonotype showed up many times. V usage is TRBV6-6 and J usage is TRBJ1-4, with 9 bases aligning to TRBD1. After removal of 6 bases from V and 13 bases from J, the junction contained 12 bases not matched to a gene. The germline V gene encodes CDR1 MNHNY and CDR2 SVGAGI (reference sequence). This CDR3 is built from 14 residues. The CDR3 protein is CASRTGGPRKILFF. CDR3 bases: TGTGCCAGCAGGACAGGGGGGCCGCGGAAGATACTGTTTTTT.

V usage is TRBV7-9 and J usage is TRBJ2-7, with D perhaps given as TRBD1 or TRBD2 (5 bases each). Trimming took off 2 bases at V and 3 bases at J, with 17 bases between the two ends. Germline CDR1 SEHNR, CDR2 FQNEAQ (reference sequence). The CDR3 runs to 16 residues. Written as DNA, the CDR3 is TGTGCCAGCAGCTTAAGCAGGGACCGGCGCAGCTACGAGCAGTACTTC. It translates to CASSLSRDRRSYEQYF. The full variable domain, completed using reference TRBV7-9 and TRBJ2-7, is DTGVSQNPRHKITKRGQNVTFRCDPISEHNRLYWYRQTLGQGPEFLTYFQNEAQLEKSRLLSDRFSAERPKGSFSTLEIQRTEQGDSAMYLCASSLSRDRRSYEQYFGPGTRLTVT.

This clonotype was detected a few times. V usage is TRBV20-1 and J usage is TRBJ2-7, with TRBD1 matching over 8 bases. This CDR3 spans 15 amino acids. The ends lost 6 bases at V and 2 bases at J; junction bases unmatched: 12. The germline V gene encodes CDR1 DFQATT and CDR2 SNEGSKA (reference sequence). The CDR3 DNA is TGCAGTGCCCCCCCCGACAGGGGACAAACCTACGAGCAGTACTTC. It is translated as CSAPPDRGQTYEQYF.

V and J are TRBV19 and TRBJ1-1, with TRBD1 identical over 8 bases. From germline, CDR1 is LNHDA and CDR2 SQIVND (reference sequence). There are 16 residues in the CDR3. The trim removed 5 bases at V and 4 bases at J, leaving 12 bases unmatched. CDR3 sequence reads: CASSARGRSATTEAFF. The CDR3 bases are TGTGCCAGTAGTGCCAGGGGGCGGTCGGCGACCACTGAAGCTTTCTTT.

The rearrangement links TRBV20-1 to TRBJ1-2, with D unclear. The CDR3 is 12 residues long. The V gene lost 6 bases and the J gene lost 4 bases, with 12 bases spanning the gap. Germline-derived CDR1 and CDR2 are DFQATT and SNEGSKA (reference sequence). DNA of the CDR3: TGCAGTGCGCGGGAGTTAGGCTATGGCTACACCTTC. Translation gives CSARELGYGYTF.

At least ten counts were recorded for this clonotype. The chain recombines TRBV5-8 with TRBJ2-7; tentatively, D is TRBD1 (6 bases). Germline CDR1 reads SGHTS; CDR2 reads YDEGEE. This CDR3 has 14 amino acids. Trimming shortened V by 1 base and J by 5 bases, and 13 bases separated the two germline ends. CDR3 in amino acids: CASSLRNRVDEQYF. In DNA form, the CDR3 reads TGTGCCAGCAGCTTGAGGAACAGGGTCGACGAGCAGTACTTC.

This CDR3 reads CASSVGGGKNTGELFF. CDR3 coding DNA: TGTGCCAGCAGCGTAGGAGGGGGGAAGAACACCGGGGAGCTGTTTTTT. The rearrangement uses TRBV9 and TRBJ2-2; the D call may be TRBD1 or TRBD2 (6 bases each). CDR1 and CDR2 (germline): SGDLS, YYNGEE. Trimming cost V 0 bases and J 1 base, with 10 bases left between them. The CDR3 extends over 16 amino acids.

The chain uses TRBV6-6 and TRBJ1-4, with D tentatively TRBD1 (5 bases). CDR3 size: 15 residues. Germline V gene data show CDR1 as MNHNY and CDR2 as SVGAGI (reference sequence). Trimming stripped 5 bases from V and 4 bases from J, with 14 bases between. DNA for the CDR3: TGTGCCAGCAGTACTATGAGGGGAAGTAATGAAAAACTGTTTTTT. Translation: CASSTMRGSNEKLFF.

This chain links TRBV5-1 with TRBJ1-4; 7 positions agree with TRBD1. Unmatched junction bases numbered 10, after V lost 5 bases and J lost 6 bases. The CDR3 runs 15 residues. The germline V gene has CDR1 SGHRS and CDR2 YFSETQ. As DNA, the CDR3 is TGCGCCAGCAGTCTAGCGGGGACAGTAGATGAAAAACTGTTTTTT. Amino acid sequence: CASSLAGTVDEKLFF. The full variable domain, with the rest looked up from reference TRBV5-1 and TRBJ1-4, is KAGVTQTPRYLIKTRGQQVTLSCSPISGHRSVSWYQQTPGQGLQFLFEYFSETQRNKGNFPGRFSGRQFSNSRSEMNVSTLELGDSALYLCASSLAGTVDEKLFFGSGTQLSVL.

This clonotype was picked up one time. The chain carries TRBV2 and TRBJ2-5; 7 bases line up with TRBD1. The CDR3 runs to 13 residues. The germline gives CDR1 SNHLY, CDR2 FYNNEI. The J segment lost 5 bases and the V segment lost 6 bases, leaving 6 bases of the junction unmatched. CDR3 sequence (DNA): TGTGCCAGCAGGGAACAGGGGCATGAGACCCAGTACTTC. Encoded protein: CASREQGHETQYF.

This clonotype was observed at least ten times. This chain connects TRBV3-1 to TRBJ1-6, with D unresolved. Germline lookup yields CDR1 LGHDT and CDR2 YNNKEL (reference sequence). Trimming took 2 bases from V and 7 from J, leaving 9 bases between them. The CDR3 sequence is 14 residues long. The CDR3 is CASSQKASNSPLHF. DNA for the CDR3: TGTGCCAGCAGCCAAAAGGCTTCGAATTCACCCCTCCACTTT.

The rearrangement links TRBV29-1 to TRBJ2-3; TRBD1 matches at 9 bases. The CDR3 consists of 14 residues. V was pared by 8 bases and J by 0 bases, with 6 bases of the junction left unmatched. Germline V gene sequence: CDR1 SQVTM, CDR2 ANQGSEA. DNA for the CDR3: TGCAGCCCAAAGGGACAGGGTAGCACAGATACGCAGTATTTT. Its protein is CSPKGQGSTDTQYF.

This chain connects TRBV5-1 to TRBJ2-3; TRBD2 agrees at 7 bases. The CDR3 totals 15 residues. J was trimmed by 2 bases and V by 4 bases; bases with no gene match: 7. In germline, CDR1 is SGHRS, CDR2 YFSETQ. In DNA form, the CDR3 reads TGCGCCAGCAGCCCGGGCGGGAGCGTCACAGATACGCAGTATTTT. Translation gives CASSPGGSVTDTQYF.

This clonotype was found many times. The chain joins TRBV20-1 to TRBJ2-7; D could derive from TRBD1 or TRBD2 (5 bases each). The V gene's germline CDR1 is DFQATT and CDR2 SNEGSKA (reference sequence). This CDR3 has 15 amino acids. V was cut by 3 bases and J by 2 bases, with 17 bases left in between. The DNA for the CDR3 is TGCAGTGCTAGCGGACAAGAGGGATTGCCCTACGAGCAGTACTTC. It yields the protein CSASGQEGLPYEQYF.

The V call is TRBV12-3 or TRBV12-4, the J call TRBJ1-4; the D gene is possibly TRBD1 (6 bases). CDR3 length: 16 amino acids. V dropped 7 bases and J dropped 7 bases, with 22 bases sitting between them. CDR3 residues: CASTTQGGGFGEKLFF. The CDR3 DNA follows: TGTGCCAGCACCACACAGGGTGGCGGCTTCGGTGAAAAACTGTTTTTT.

This clonotype appeared many times. This sequence joins TRBV19 and TRBJ1-1; D possibly corresponds to TRBD1 (6 bases). The CDR3 length is 15 residues. Trimming cost V 0 bases and J 5 bases, with 13 bases left between them. CDR1 LNHDA and CDR2 SQIVND come from the germline V gene (reference sequence). The CDR3 sequence: CASSIDQGSGTEAFF. The CDR3 DNA follows: TGTGCCAGTAGTATAGATCAGGGGAGTGGAACTGAAGCTTTCTTT.